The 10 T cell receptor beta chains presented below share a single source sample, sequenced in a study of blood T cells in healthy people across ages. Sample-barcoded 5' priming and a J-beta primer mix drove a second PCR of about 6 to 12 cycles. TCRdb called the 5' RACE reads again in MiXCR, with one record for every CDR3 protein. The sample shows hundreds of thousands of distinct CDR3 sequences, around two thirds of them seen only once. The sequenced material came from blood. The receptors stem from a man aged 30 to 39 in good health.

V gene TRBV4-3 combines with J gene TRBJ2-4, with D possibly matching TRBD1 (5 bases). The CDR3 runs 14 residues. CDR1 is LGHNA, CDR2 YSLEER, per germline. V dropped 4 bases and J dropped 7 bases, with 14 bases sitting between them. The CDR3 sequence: CASSRRVMENIQYF. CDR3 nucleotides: TGCGCCAGCAGCCGCAGGGTCATGGAGAACATTCAGTACTTC.

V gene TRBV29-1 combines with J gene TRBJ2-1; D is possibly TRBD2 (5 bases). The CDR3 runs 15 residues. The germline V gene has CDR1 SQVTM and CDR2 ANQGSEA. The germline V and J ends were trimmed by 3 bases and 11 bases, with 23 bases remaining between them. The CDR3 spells CSVELRQGPGNKQFF. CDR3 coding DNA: TGCAGCGTTGAGTTACGACAAGGACCGGGGAATAAGCAGTTCTTC.

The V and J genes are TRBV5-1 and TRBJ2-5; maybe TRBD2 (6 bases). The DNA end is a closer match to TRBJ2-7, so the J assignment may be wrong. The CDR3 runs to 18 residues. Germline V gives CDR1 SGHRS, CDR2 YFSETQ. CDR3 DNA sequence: TGCGCCAGCAGCTTGTTCCCCGGCGGGGAACAGCGAAGCTACGAGCAGTACTTC. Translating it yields CASSLFPGGEQRSYEQYF.

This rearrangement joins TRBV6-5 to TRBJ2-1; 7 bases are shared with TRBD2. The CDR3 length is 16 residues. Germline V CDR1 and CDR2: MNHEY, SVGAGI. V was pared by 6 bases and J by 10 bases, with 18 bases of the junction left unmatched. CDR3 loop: CASSYARGTLGGEQFF. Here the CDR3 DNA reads TGTGCCAGCAGCTATGCGCGGGGGACCTTGGGGGGGGAGCAGTTCTTC.

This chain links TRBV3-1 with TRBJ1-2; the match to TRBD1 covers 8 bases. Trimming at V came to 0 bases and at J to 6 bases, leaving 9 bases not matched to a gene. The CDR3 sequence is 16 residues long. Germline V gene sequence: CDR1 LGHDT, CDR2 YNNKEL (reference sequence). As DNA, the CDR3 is TGTGCCAGCAGCCAAGATTTCCAGGGGGCCGGGGATGGCTACACCTTC. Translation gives CASSQDFQGAGDGYTF.

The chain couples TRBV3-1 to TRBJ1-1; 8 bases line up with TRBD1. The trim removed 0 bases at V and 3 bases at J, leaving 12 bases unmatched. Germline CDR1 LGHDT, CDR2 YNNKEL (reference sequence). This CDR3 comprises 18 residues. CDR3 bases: TGTGCCAGCAGCCAAGAACGCATCAGGGGGCGCTTTTACACTGAAGCTTTCTTT. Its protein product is CASSQERIRGRFYTEAFF.

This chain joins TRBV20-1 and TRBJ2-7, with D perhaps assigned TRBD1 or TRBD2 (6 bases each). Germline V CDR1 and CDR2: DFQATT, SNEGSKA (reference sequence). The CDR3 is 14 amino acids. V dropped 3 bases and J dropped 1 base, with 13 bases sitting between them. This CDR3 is CSASPWGASYEQYF. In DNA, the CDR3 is TGCAGTGCTAGTCCCTGGGGGGCTTCCTACGAGCAGTACTTC.

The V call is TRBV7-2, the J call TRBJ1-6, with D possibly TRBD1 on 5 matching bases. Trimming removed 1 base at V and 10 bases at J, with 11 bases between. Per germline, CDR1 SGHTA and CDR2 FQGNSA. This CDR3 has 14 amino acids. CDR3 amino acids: CASSLVRGGSPLHF. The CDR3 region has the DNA TGTGCCAGCAGCTTAGTTCGGGGGGGATCACCCCTCCACTTT.

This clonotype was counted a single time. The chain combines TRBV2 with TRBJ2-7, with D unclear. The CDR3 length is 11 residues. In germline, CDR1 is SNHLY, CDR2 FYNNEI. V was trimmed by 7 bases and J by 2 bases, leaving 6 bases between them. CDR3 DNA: TGTGCCAGCATAGGCCCCTACGAGCAGTACTTC. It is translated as CASIGPYEQYF. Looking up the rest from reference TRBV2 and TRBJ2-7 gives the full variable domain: EPEVTQTPSHQVTQMGQEVILRCVPISNHLYFYWYRQILGQKVEFLVSFYNNEISEKSEIFDDQFSVERPDGSNFTLKIRSTKLEDSAMYFCASIGPYEQYFGPGTRLTVT.

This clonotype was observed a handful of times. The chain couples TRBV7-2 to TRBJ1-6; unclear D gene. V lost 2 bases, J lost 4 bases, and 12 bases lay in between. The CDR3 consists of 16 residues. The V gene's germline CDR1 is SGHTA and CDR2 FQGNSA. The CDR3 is CASSLWAQGYNSPLHF. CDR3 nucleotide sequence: TGTGCCAGCAGCTTATGGGCACAAGGGTATAATTCACCCCTCCACTTT. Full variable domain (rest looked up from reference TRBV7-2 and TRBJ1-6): GAGVSQSPSNKVTEKGKDVELRCDPISGHTALYWYRQSLGQGLEFLIYFQGNSAPDKSGLPSDRFSAERTGGSVSTLTIQRTQQEDSAVYLCASSLWAQGYNSPLHFGNGTRLTVT.